This TCR beta chain appears in the sequencing data of a study of blood T cell repertoires in COVID-19. Looking at the study overall: COVID-19 samples from acute and convalescent phases originated in the United States, Italy and Spain.

Unmatched junction bases numbered 13, after V lost 5 bases and J lost 4 bases. CDR3 size: 16 residues. The germline CDR1 and CDR2 sequences are GTSNPN and SVGIG (reference sequence). Under the authors' procedure: Nucleated cell counts were estimated from reference gene primer amplification. Produced via immunoSEQ multiplex PCR; TCRdb's table is partial and in-frame only. D and trimming were read from the DNA, whereas the V and J calls and clone size are those reported in that table. The profile shows 150,000 to 200,000 clones, 70% to 90% of them singletons. The sample was peripheral blood. This chain links TRBV30 with TRBJ1-1; TRBD1 matches 10 bases. The sequence came from a woman of 80 years or more in a cohort sampled during active or convalescent COVID-19. The DNA for the CDR3 is TGTGCCTGGGGAATACGCCGGACAGGGGGGGGCACTGAAGCTTTCTTT. Amino acid sequence: CAWGIRRTGGGTEAFF.